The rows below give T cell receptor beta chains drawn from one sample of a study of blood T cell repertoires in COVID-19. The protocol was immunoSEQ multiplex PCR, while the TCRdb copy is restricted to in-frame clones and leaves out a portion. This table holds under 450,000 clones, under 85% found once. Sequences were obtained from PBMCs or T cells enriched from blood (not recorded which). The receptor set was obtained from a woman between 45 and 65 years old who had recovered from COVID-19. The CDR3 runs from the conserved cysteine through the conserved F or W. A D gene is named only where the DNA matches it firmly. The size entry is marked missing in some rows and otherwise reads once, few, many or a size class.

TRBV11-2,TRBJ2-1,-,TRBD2,CASSSERPGGVYNEQFF
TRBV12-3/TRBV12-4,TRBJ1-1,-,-,CASNIGNTEAFF
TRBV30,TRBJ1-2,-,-,CAWSRGGYGYTF
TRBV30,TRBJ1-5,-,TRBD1,CAWSPGQGRNQPQHF
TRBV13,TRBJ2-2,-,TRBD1,CASSGRDRANTGELFF
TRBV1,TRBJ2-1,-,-,CTSSHFSGTRGEQFF
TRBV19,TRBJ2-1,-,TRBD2,CASGTSFFNEQFF
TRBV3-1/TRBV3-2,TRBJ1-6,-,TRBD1,CASSQTGTESSPLHF
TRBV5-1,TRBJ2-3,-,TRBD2,CASSLGGLAGSTDTQYF
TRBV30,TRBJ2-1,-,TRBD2,CAWIRAGVEQFF
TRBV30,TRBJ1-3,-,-,CAWRGNTIYF
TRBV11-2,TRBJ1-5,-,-,CASSSNSNQPQHF
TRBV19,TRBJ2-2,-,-,CASSPRTRNTGELFF
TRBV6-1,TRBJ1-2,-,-,CASSEGTGYGYTF
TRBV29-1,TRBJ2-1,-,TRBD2,CSVDVWGTSGSNEQFF
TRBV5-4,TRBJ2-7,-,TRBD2,CASTRGGGDYEQYF
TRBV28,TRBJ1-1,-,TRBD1,CASGGVAGGLNTEAFF
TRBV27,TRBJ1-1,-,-,CASSLQGRNTEAFF
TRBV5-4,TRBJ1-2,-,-,CASSHLNPADGYTF
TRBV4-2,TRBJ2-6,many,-,CASSPTETRGTGANVLTF
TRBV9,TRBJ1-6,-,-,CASSVDGSGSSYNSPLHF
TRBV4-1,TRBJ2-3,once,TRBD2,CASSRLPTREVTRGDTQYF
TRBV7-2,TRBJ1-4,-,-,CASSQGTGGWQLFF
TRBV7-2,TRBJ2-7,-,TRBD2,CASRELAGEGQYF
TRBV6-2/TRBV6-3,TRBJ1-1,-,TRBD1,CASSYRGQGVTEAFF
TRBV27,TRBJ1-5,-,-,CASSLQGLGQPQHF
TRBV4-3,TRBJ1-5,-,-,CASSQDGGNNQPQHF
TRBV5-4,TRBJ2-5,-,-,CASRQQGIQETQYF
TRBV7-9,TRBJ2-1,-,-,CASSSGGPYNEQFF
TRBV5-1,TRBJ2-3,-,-,CASSSQGGGDTQYF
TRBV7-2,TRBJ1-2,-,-,CASTFQGVGGGKGYTF
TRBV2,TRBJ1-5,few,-,CASSERGGNQPQHF
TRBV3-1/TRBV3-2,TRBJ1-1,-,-,CASRQSGTLNTEAFF
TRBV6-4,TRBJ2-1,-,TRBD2,CASKREDYNEQFF
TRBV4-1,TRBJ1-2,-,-,CASSQDPGADGYTF
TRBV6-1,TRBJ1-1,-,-,CASSETRNTEAFF
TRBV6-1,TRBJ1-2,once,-,CASSEASGAVYGYTF